Each of the 15 T cell receptor beta chains below was sequenced from the same sample in a study of cytomegalovirus exposure and HLA in healthy donors. TCRdb keeps only in-frame clones here, not all; method: immunoSEQ multiplex PCR. The repertoire holds tens of thousands of clones, 97% seen once, with around 1.6% in the top ten. The specimen was PBMCs. Source of these receptors: a woman between 18 and 29 years old in good health and CMV-seropositive.

This clone has only one observation. The chain joins TRBV9 to TRBJ1-1; 9 nucleotides agree with TRBD1. There are 15 residues in the CDR3. Trimming removed 3 bases from V and 1 base from J; junction bases left unmatched: 4. Germline lookup yields CDR1 SGDLS and CDR2 YYNGEE. In DNA, the CDR3 is TGTGCCAGCAGCGAGCGACAGGGGGGGAACACTGAAGCTTTCTTT. Encoded protein: CASSERQGGNTEAFF.

The V gene is TRBV28, the J gene TRBJ2-3; weak D call: TRBD2 (6 bases). Germline V CDR1 and CDR2: MDHEN, SYDVKM. Trimming took off 4 bases at V and 4 bases at J, with 12 bases between the two ends. This CDR3 comprises 14 residues. In DNA, the CDR3 is TGTGCCAGCAGTTCGAGACTAGGCCCAGATACGCAGTATTTT. This sequence encodes CASSSRLGPDTQYF.

CDR3: CASSRTSSYEQYF. The DNA for the CDR3 is TGTGCCAGCAGTCGGACTAGCAGCTACGAGCAGTACTTC. The chain employs TRBV7-3 and TRBJ2-7, with TRBD2 identical over 8 bases. The ends lost 6 bases at V and 3 bases at J; junction bases unmatched: 4. The CDR3 totals 13 residues. The germline gives CDR1 SGHTA, CDR2 FQGTGA.

The chain is built from TRBV5-4 and TRBJ1-4; TRBD1 might be the D (5 bases). Germline lookup yields CDR1 SGHNT and CDR2 YYREEE (reference sequence). Trimming took 0 bases from V and 5 from J, leaving 5 bases between them. The CDR3 extends over 13 amino acids. The CDR3 DNA is TGTGCCAGCAGCTTGGGACAGAATGAAAAACTGTTTTTT. Residues: CASSLGQNEKLFF.

The chain employs TRBV30 and TRBJ2-7; 11 positions agree with TRBD2. CDR3 length: 16 amino acids. CDR1 is GTSNPN and CDR2 is SVGIG in the germline V gene (reference sequence). V was clipped by 3 bases and J by 3 bases; unmatched bases: 10. CDR3 sequence reads: CAWRSKTSGSYYEQYF. Here the CDR3 DNA reads TGTGCCTGGAGGTCAAAAACTAGCGGGAGCTACTACGAGCAGTACTTC.

This sequence joins TRBV5-1 and TRBJ2-2; the match to TRBD1 covers 10 bases. The germline CDR1 and CDR2 sequences are SGHRS and YFSETQ. Germline trimming cut 3 bases from V and 4 bases from J; bases unmatched to any gene: 0. CDR3 length: 14 residues. The CDR3 spells CASSWTGGTGELFF. CDR3 nucleotide sequence: TGCGCCAGCAGCTGGACAGGGGGCACCGGGGAGCTGTTTTTT.

The genes are TRBV27 and TRBJ2-7; 9 bases line up with TRBD2. Germline V gene sequence: CDR1 MNHEY, CDR2 SMNVEV (reference sequence). After removal of 7 bases from V and 0 bases from J, the junction contained 7 bases not matched to a gene. The CDR3 has 15 amino acids. CDR3 nucleotides: TGTGCCAGCACCCGTCTAGCGGGGAACTCCTACGAGCAGTACTTC. Residues: CASTRLAGNSYEQYF.

The rearrangement joins TRBV30 to TRBJ1-2; possibly TRBD1 for D (6 bases). V shed 0 bases and J shed 3 bases, with 14 bases lying between them. This CDR3 comprises 15 residues. From germline, CDR1 is GTSNPN and CDR2 SVGIG (reference sequence). CDR3 sequence reads: CAWSVVSQGYYGYTF. Here the CDR3 DNA reads TGTGCCTGGAGTGTCGTATCGCAGGGGTACTATGGCTACACCTTC.

The V gene is TRBV5-1, the J gene TRBJ2-1, with 8 bases aligning to TRBD2. The CDR3 has 15 residues. V lost 0 bases and J lost 4; bases outside the gene matches: 3. CDR1 and CDR2 from the germline V gene are SGHRS and YFSETQ. This chain's CDR3 is CASSLAASGYNEQFF. The CDR3 region has the DNA TGCGCCAGCAGCTTGGCGGCTAGCGGGTACAATGAGCAGTTCTTC.

This rearrangement joins TRBV5-1 to TRBJ1-4; 7 nucleotides agree with TRBD1. Germline V CDR1 and CDR2: SGHRS, YFSETQ. The CDR3 covers 15 residues. V trimming: 5 bases; J trimming: 9 bases; junction bases outside the gene matches: 13. The CDR3 DNA is TGCGCCAGCAGGGACGGGGACAGCGGCAGAAAAAAACTGTTTTTT. Its protein is CASRDGDSGRKKLFF.

V is TRBV4-2 and J is TRBJ2-7; TRBD2 agrees at 8 bases. The CDR3 contains 15 residues. Germline CDR1 LGHNA, CDR2 YNFKEQ. The trim removed 3 bases at V and 5 bases at J, leaving 9 bases unmatched. The CDR3 sequence is CASSQALAGSHEQYF. DNA for the CDR3: TGTGCCAGCAGCCAGGCTCTAGCGGGTAGTCACGAGCAGTACTTC.

The chain uses TRBV7-9 and TRBJ2-7; 8 bases align to TRBD1. The V gene end was trimmed by 5 bases and the J gene end by 6 bases; junction bases not matched to a gene: 9. The CDR3 is 14 residues long. From germline, CDR1 is SEHNR and CDR2 FQNEAQ (reference sequence). In DNA, the CDR3 is TGTGCCAGCAGCCTTCATGGACAGGGCATCGAGCAGTACTTC. Its protein product is CASSLHGQGIEQYF.

CDR3 region: CASSVGDISGYTF. CDR3 bases: TGTGCCAGCAGCGTAGGGGACATTAGTGGCTACACCTTC. V gene TRBV9 combines with J gene TRBJ1-2; TRBD1 might be the D (6 bases). CDR1 and CDR2 from the germline V gene are SGDLS and YYNGEE. The CDR3 totals 13 residues. The V end lost 0 bases, the J end lost 7 bases, and 10 bases lay between the germline ends. Full variable domain (rest looked up from reference TRBV9 and TRBJ1-2): DSGVTQTPKHLITATGQRVTLRCSPRSGDLSVYWYQQSLDQGLQFLIQYYNGEERAKGNILERFSAQQFPDLHSELNLSSLELGDSALYFCASSVGDISGYTFGSGTRLTVV.

V and J are TRBV4-2 and TRBJ2-5; TRBD2 agrees at 12 bases. V lost 4 bases to trimming and J lost 3 bases; unmatched junction nucleotides: 12. Germline-derived CDR1 and CDR2 are LGHNA and YNFKEQ. This CDR3 has 18 amino acids. The CDR3: CASSPSTLTSGREETQYF. The CDR3 nucleotides read TGTGCCAGCAGCCCCTCTACCCTGACTAGCGGGAGAGAAGAGACCCAGTACTTC.

V and J are TRBV5-5 and TRBJ1-1; D uncertain. This CDR3 region has 12 residues. Germline V lookup: CDR1 SGHKS, CDR2 YYEKEE (reference sequence). V was clipped by 5 bases and J by 4 bases, with 9 bases between them. The CDR3 bases are TGTGCCAGCAGTCCATGGAGCACTGAAGCTTTCTTT. Translated: CASSPWSTEAFF.